This T cell receptor beta chain was sequenced for a study of blood T cells in healthy people across ages. Per the germline V gene, CDR1 is MNHNS and CDR2 is SASEGT. V gave up 6 bases and J gave up 5 bases, with 14 bases separating them. The CDR3 spans 13 residues. Together with a sample-barcoded 5' primer, a J-beta primer mix was included in a second PCR lasting about 7 to 11 cycles. In TCRdb, the 5' RACE reads were re-called with MiXCR into one record per CDR3 protein. The top ten clones hold roughly 10% of a sample with about 1.6 million distinct CDR3 sequences, roughly 30% of them seen once. This TCR derives from a woman aged 25 to 45 in good health. The V call is TRBV6-1, the J call TRBJ2-7; weak D call: TRBD2 (6 bases). Specimen: blood. CDR3 residues: CASSPQEGHEQYF. The CDR3 DNA reads TGTGCCAGCAGCCCTCAGGAGGGCCACGAGCAGTACTTC.